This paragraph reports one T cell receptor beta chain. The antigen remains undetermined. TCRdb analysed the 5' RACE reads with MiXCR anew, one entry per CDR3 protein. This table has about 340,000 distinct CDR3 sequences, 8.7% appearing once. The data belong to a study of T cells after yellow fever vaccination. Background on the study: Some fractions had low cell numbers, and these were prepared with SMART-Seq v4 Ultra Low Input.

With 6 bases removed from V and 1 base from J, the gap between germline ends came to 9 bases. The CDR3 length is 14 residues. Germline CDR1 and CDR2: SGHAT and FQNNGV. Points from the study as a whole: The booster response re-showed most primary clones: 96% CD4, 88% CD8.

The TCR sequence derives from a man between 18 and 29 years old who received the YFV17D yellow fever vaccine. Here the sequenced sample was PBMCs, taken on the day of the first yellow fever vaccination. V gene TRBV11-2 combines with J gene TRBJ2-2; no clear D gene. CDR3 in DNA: TGTGCCAGCAGGCCACCTATGAACACCGGGGAGCTGTTTTTT. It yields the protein CASRPPMNTGELFF.